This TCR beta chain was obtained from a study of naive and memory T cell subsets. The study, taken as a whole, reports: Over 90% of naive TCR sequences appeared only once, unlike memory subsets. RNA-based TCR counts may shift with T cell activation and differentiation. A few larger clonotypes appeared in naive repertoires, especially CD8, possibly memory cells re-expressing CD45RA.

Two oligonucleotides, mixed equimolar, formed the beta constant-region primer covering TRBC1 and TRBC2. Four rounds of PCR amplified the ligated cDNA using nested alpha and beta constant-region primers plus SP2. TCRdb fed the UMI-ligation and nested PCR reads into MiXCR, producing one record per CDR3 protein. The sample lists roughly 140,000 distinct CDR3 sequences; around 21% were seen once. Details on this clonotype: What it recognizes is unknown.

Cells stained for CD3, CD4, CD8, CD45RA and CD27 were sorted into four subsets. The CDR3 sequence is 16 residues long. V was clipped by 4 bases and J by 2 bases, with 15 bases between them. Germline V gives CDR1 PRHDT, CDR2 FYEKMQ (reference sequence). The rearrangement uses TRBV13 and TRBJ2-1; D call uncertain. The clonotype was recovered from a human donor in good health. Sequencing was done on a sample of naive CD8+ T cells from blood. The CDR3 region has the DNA TGTGCCAGCAGCTCCCCCCTGGGTTCGGCCTACAATGAGCAGTTCTTC. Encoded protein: CASSSPLGSAYNEQFF.